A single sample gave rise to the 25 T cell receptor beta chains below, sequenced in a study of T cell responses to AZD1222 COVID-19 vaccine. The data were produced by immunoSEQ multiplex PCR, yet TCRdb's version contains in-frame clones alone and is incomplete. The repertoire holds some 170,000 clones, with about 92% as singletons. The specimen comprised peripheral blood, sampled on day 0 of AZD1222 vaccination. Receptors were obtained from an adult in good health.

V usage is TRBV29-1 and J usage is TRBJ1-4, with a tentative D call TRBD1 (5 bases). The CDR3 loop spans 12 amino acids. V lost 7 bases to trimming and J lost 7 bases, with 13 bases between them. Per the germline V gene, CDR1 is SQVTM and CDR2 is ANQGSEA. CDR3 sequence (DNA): TGCAGCGCCCTATCGGGGGGTGAAAAACTGTTTTTT. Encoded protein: CSALSGGEKLFF.

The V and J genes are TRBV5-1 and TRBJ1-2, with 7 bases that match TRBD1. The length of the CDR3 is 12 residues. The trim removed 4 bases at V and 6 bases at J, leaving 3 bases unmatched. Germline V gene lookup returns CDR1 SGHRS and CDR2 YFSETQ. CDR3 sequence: CASSTGEDGYTF. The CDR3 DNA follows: TGCGCCAGCAGCACAGGGGAGGATGGCTACACCTTC.

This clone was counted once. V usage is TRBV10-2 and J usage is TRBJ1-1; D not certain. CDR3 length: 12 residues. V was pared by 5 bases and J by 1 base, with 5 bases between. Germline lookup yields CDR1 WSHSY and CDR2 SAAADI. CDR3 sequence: CASSTGNTEAFF. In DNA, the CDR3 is TGCGCCAGCAGTACGGGGAACACTGAAGCTTTCTTT.

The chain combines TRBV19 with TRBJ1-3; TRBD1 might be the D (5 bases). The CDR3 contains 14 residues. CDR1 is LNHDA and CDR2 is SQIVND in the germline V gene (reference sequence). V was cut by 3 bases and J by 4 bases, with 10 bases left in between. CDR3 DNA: TGTGCCAGTAGTATCCAAGGGGCCGGAAACACCATATATTTT. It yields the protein CASSIQGAGNTIYF.

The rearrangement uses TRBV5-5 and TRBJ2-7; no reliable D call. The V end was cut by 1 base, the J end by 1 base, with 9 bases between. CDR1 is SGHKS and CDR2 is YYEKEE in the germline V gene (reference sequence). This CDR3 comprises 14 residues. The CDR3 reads CASSLLDGSYEQYF. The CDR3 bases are TGTGCCAGCAGCTTGTTAGATGGGTCCTACGAGCAGTACTTC. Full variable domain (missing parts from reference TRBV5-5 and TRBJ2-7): DAGVTQSPTHLIKTRGQQVTLRCSPISGHKSVSWYQQVLGQGPQFIFQYYEKEERGRGNFPDRFSARQFPNYSSELNVNALLLGDSALYLCASSLLDGSYEQYFGPGTRLTVT.

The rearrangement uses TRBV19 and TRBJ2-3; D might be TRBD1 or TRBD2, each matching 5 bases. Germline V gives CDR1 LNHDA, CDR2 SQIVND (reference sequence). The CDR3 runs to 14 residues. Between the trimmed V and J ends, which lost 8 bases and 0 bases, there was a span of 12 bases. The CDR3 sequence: CASRFGASTDTQYF. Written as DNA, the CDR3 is TGTGCCAGTCGTTTCGGGGCTAGCACAGATACGCAGTATTTT.

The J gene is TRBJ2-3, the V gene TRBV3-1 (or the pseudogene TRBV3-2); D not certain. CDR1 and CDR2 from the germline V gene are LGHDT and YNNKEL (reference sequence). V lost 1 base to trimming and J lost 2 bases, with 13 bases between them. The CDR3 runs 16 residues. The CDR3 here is CASSQGGQGPTDTQYF. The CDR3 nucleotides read TGTGCCAGCAGCCAAGGTGGGCAAGGGCCCACAGATACGCAGTATTTT.

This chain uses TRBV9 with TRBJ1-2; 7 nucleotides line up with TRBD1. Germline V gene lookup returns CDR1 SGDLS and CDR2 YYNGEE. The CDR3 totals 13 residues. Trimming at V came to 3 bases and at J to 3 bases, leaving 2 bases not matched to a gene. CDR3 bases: TGTGCCAGCAGCGGACAGGGTGACTATGGCTACACCTTC. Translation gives CASSGQGDYGYTF.

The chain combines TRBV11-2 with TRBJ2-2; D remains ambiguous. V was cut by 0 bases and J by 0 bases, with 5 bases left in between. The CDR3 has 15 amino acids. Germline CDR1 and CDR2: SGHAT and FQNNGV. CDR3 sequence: CASSLEVSNTGELFF. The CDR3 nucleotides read TGTGCCAGCAGCTTAGAGGTCTCGAACACCGGGGAGCTGTTTTTT. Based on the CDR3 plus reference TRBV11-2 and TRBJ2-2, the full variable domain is EAGVAQSPRYKIIEKRQSVAFWCNPISGHATLYWYQQILGQGPKLLIQFQNNGVVDDSQLPKDRFSAERLKGVDSTLKIQPAKLEDSAVYLCASSLEVSNTGELFFGEGSRLTVL.

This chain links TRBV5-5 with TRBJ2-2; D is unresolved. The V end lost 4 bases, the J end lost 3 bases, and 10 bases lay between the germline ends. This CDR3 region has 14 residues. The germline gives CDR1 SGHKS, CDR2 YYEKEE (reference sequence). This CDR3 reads CASSPPQYTGELFF. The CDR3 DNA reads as TGTGCCAGCAGCCCCCCTCAGTACACCGGGGAGCTGTTTTTT.

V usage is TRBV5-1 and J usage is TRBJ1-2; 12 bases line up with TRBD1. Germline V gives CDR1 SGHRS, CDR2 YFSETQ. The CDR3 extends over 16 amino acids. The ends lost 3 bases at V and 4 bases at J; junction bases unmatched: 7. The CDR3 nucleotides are TGCGCCAGCAGCTCTGGCGGGACAGGGGGCCTCTATGGCTACACCTTC. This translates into CASSSGGTGGLYGYTF.

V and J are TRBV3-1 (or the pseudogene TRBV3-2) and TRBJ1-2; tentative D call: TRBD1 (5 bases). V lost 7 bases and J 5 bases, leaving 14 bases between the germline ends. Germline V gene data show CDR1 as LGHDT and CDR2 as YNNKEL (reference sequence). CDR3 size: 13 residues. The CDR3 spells CASTRSGGYGYTF. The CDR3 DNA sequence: TGTGCCAGCACCCGATCCGGGGGTTATGGCTACACCTTC.

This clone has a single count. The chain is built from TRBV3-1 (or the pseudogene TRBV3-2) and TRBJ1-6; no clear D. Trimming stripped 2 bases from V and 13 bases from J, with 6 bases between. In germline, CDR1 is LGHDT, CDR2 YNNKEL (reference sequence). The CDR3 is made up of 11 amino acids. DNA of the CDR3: TGTGCCAGCAGCCAAAATGGTCCCCTCCACTTT. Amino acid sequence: CASSQNGPLHF.

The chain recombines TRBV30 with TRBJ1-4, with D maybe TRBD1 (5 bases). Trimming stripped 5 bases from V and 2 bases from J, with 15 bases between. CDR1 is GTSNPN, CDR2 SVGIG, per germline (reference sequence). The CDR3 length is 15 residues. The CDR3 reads CAWAGAGLTNEKLFF. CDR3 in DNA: TGTGCCTGGGCCGGAGCGGGGCTGACTAATGAAAAACTGTTTTTT.

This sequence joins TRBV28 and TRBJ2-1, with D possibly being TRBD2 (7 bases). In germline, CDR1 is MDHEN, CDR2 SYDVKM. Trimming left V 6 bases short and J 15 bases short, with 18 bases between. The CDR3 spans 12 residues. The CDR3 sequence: CASSQARGGLFF. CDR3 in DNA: TGTGCCAGCAGCCAGGCAAGGGGGGGATTGTTCTTC.

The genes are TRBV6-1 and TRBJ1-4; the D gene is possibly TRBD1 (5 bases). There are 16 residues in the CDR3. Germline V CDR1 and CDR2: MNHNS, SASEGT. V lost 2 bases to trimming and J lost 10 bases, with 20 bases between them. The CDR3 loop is CASSEPTRQRSRKLFF. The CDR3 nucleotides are TGTGCCAGCAGTGAACCTACTAGACAGCGTAGTCGAAAACTGTTTTTT.

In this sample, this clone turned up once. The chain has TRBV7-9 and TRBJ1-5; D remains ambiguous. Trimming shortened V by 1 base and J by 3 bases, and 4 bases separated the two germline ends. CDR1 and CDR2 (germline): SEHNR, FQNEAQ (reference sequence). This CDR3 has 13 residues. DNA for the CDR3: TGTGCCAGCAGCTTAGGACTCAATCAGCCCCAGCATTTT. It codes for CASSLGLNQPQHF.

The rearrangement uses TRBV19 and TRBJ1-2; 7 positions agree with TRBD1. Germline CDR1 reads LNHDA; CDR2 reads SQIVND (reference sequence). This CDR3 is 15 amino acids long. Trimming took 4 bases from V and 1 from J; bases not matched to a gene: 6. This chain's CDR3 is CASSTRTGNNYGYTF. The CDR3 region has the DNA TGTGCCAGTAGTACCCGGACAGGAAATAACTATGGCTACACCTTC. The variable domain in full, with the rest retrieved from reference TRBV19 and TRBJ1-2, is DGGITQSPKYLFRKEGQNVTLSCEQNLNHDAMYWYRQDPGQGLRLIYYSQIVNDFQKGDIAEGYSVSREKKESFPLTVTSAQKNPTAFYLCASSTRTGNNYGYTFGSGTRLTVV.

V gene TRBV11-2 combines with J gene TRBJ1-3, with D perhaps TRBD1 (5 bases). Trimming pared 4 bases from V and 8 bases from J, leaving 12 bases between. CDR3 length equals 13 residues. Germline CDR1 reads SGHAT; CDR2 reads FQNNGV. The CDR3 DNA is TGTGCCAGCAGCTCGGGACCGGGGGACACCATATATTTT. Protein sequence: CASSSGPGDTIYF.

CDR3 DNA sequence: TGTGCCAGCAGCGGGGAAGGCAATCAGCCCCAGCATTTT. Translation: CASSGEGNQPQHF. The chain links TRBV9 to TRBJ1-5; no reliable D call. There are 13 residues in the CDR3. Trimming cost V 3 bases and J 2 bases, with 6 bases left between them. Looked up from germline, CDR1 is SGDLS and CDR2 is YYNGEE.

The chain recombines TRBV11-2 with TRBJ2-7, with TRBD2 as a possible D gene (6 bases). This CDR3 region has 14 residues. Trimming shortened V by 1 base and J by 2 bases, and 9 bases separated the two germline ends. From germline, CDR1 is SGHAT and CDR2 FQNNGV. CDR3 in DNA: TGTGCCAGCAGCTTAGGAGCGGGCCCCTACGAGCAGTACTTC. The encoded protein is CASSLGAGPYEQYF.

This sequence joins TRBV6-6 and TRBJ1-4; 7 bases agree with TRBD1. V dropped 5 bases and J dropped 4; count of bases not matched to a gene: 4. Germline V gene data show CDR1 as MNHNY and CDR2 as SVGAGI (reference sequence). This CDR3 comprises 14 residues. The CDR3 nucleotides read TGTGCCAGCAGTAACCGGGACAGTAATGAAAAACTGTTTTTT. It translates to CASSNRDSNEKLFF.

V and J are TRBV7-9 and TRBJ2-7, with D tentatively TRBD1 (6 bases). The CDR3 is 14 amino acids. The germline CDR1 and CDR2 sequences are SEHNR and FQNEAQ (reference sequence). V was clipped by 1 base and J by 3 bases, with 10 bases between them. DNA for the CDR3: TGTGCCAGCAGCTTAGTAGGACAGAGCTACGAGCAGTACTTC. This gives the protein CASSLVGQSYEQYF.

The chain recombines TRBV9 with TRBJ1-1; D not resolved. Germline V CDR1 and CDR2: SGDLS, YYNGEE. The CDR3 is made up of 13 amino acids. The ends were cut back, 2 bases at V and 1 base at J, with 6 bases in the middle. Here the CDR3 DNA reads TGTGCCAGCAGCGTGCCAGGGAACACTGAAGCTTTCTTT. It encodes CASSVPGNTEAFF. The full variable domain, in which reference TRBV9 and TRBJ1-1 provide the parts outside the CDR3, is DSGVTQTPKHLITATGQRVTLRCSPRSGDLSVYWYQQSLDQGLQFLIQYYNGEERAKGNILERFSAQQFPDLHSELNLSSLELGDSALYFCASSVPGNTEAFFGQGTRLTVV.

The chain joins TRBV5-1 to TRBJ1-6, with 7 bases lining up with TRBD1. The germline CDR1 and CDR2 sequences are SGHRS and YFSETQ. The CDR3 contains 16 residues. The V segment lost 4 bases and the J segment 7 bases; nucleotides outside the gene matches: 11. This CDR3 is CASSRGDRKVNSPLHF. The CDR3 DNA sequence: TGCGCCAGCAGCAGGGGGGACAGAAAGGTGAATTCACCCCTCCACTTT.